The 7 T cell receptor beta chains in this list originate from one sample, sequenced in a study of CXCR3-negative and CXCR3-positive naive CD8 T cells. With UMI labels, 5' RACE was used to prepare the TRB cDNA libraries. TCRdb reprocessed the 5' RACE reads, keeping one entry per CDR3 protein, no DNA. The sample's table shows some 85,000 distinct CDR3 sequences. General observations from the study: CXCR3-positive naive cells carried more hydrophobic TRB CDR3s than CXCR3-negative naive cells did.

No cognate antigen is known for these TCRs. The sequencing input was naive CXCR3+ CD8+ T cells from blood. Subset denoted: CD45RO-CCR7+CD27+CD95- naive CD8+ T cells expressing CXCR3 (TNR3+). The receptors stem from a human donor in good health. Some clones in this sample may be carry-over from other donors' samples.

CDR3: CSVEPRGLAFSADTQYF. The chain couples TRBV29-1 to TRBJ2-3; TCRdb reports TRBD1, a call that lacks DNA to check it against. The CDR3 loop spans 17 amino acids. The V gene's germline CDR1 is SQVTM and CDR2 ANQGSEA.

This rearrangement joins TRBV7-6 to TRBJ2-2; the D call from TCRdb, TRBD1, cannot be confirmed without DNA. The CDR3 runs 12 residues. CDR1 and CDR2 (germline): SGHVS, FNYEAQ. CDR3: CAGQGNTGELFF.

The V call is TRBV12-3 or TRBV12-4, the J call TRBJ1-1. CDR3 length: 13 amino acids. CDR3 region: CASSSFLNTEAFF.

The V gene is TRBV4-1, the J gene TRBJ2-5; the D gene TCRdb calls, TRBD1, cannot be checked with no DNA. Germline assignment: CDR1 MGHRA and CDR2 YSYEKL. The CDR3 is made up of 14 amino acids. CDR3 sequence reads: CASRPTFGAETQYF.

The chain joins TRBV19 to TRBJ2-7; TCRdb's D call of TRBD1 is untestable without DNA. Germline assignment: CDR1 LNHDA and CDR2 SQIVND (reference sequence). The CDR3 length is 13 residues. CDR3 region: CASMGQPLYEQYF.

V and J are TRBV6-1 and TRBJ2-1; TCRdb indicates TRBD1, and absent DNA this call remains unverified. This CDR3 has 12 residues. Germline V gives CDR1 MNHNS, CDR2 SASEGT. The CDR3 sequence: CALSDAYNEQFF.

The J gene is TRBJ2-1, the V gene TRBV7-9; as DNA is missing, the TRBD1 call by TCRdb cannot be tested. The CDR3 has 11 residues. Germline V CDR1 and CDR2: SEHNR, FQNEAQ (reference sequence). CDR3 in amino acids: CAAPDGNEQFF. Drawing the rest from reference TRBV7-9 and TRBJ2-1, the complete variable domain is DTGVSQNPRHKITKRGQNVTFRCDPISEHNRLYWYRQTLGQGPEFLTYFQNEAQLEKSRLLSDRFSAERPKGSFSTLEIQRTEQGDSAMYLCAAPDGNEQFFGPGTRLTVL.